These T cell receptor beta chains were read from a single sample in a study of shared clonotypes between healthy human individuals. Produced via immunoSEQ multiplex PCR; TCRdb's table is partial and in-frame only. The repertoire holds a few million clones, with approximately 94% as singletons. Sequenced: naive CD4+ T cells sorted from blood. Receptors originate from a man younger than 35 in good health. Each CDR3 is given with its conserved first and last residue. Each record gives: J gene, clone size, V gene, D gene, CDR3 protein, CDR3 DNA. The D gene is left open where the match is weak. Size tells how often a clone was seen (once, few, many) or the class of an expanded clone, and some rows leave it out.

TRBJ2-3 | NA | TRBV19 | NA | CASSDASTDTQYF | TGTGCCAGTAGTGACGCGAGCACAGATACGCAGTATTTT
TRBJ2-5 | NA | TRBV6-5 | TRBD1 | CASSRGPDRHTQYF | TGTGCCAGCAGTAGGGGACCGGACAGGCATACTCAGTACTTC
TRBJ1-1 | NA | TRBV18 | NA | CASSLKGDREAFF | TGTGCCAGCTCACTCAAGGGCGACAGGGAAGCTTTCTTT
TRBJ1-4 | NA | TRBV19 | NA | CASSPDLSNEKLFF | TGTGCCAGTAGTCCAGACCTGTCAAATGAAAAACTGTTTTTT
TRBJ1-2 | NA | TRBV27 | NA | CASSLEGTYGYTF | TGTGCCAGCAGTTTAGAGGGTACCTATGGCTACACCTTC
TRBJ1-1 | NA | TRBV19 | TRBD1 | CASNIGQGEAEAFF | TGTGCCAGTAACATCGGACAGGGAGAGGCTGAAGCTTTCTTT
TRBJ2-1 | NA | TRBV5-1 | TRBD1 | CASSLAGTGADEQFF | TGCGCCAGCAGCTTGGCCGGGACAGGGGCGGATGAGCAGTTCTTC
TRBJ2-3 | NA | TRBV6-1 | NA | CASSEVAPLITQYF | TGTGCCAGCAGTGAAGTAGCCCCCCTTATAACGCAGTATTTT
TRBJ1-1 | once | TRBV18 | TRBD1 | CASSPQQGIGRNTEAFF | TGTGCCAGCTCACCGCAACAGGGGATCGGCCGGAACACTGAAGCTTTCTTT
TRBJ2-5 | NA | TRBV5-4 | NA | CASSLVADSGTQYF | TGTGCCAGCAGCTTGGTGGCGGATTCGGGGACCCAGTACTTC
TRBJ1-4 | NA | TRBV25-1 | TRBD1 | CASSEPGTGGGKLFF | TGTGCCAGCAGTGAGCCCGGGACAGGGGGCGGAAAACTGTTTTTT
TRBJ1-5 | NA | TRBV7-2 | TRBD1 | CASSSGQGEPPFNQPQHF | TGTGCCAGCAGCTCGGGACAGGGGGAGCCCCCGTTCAATCAGCCCCAGCATTTT
TRBJ1-2 | NA | TRBV18 | TRBD1 | CASSPTGTGQYGYTF | TGTGCCAGCTCACCAACCGGGACAGGGCAATATGGCTACACCTTC
TRBJ1-5 | NA | TRBV28 | NA | CASSLASGNSNQPQHF | TGTGCCAGCAGTTTAGCGTCGGGGAATAGCAATCAGCCCCAGCATTTT
TRBJ2-2 | few | TRBV6-1 | NA | CASIRDLVLSGELFF | TGTGCCAGCATTCGGGACCTAGTGTTATCCGGGGAGCTGTTTTTT
TRBJ2-2 | NA | TRBV5-4 | NA | CASSLAMVDTGELFF | TGTGCCAGCAGCTTGGCGATGGTGGACACCGGGGAGCTGTTTTTT
TRBJ2-2 | NA | TRBV11-3 | NA | CASSLAGSAAGELFF | TGTGCCAGCAGCTTAGCGGGGTCAGCGGCCGGGGAGCTGTTTTTT
TRBJ1-6 | once | TRBV6-1 | NA | CASSSTNSPLHF | TGTGCCAGCAGTTCAACAAATTCACCCCTCCACTTT
TRBJ2-7 | NA | TRBV28 | NA | CASSPLRGLSYEQYF | TGTGCCAGCAGTCCTCTGCGGGGTCTCTCCTACGAGCAGTACTTC
TRBJ2-7 | NA | TRBV27 | TRBD2 | CASSFDPGLGSYEQYF | TGTGCCAGCAGTTTTGACCCGGGACTAGGGAGTTACGAGCAGTACTTC
TRBJ1-5 | NA | TRBV27 | TRBD1 | CASSSRTGAGNQPQHF | TGTGCCAGCAGTTCCAGGACAGGAGCGGGCAATCAGCCCCAGCATTTT
TRBJ2-3 | NA | TRBV23-1 | TRBD2 | CAGALGRASTDTQYF | TGCGCCGGGGCGTTGGGGAGGGCTAGCACAGATACGCAGTATTTT
TRBJ1-1 | NA | TRBV4-1 | TRBD1 | CASSLRTGGNTEAFF | TGCGCCAGCAGCCTCAGGACAGGGGGCAACACTGAAGCTTTCTTT
TRBJ1-2 | NA | TRBV18 | NA | CASSPLVGVDGYTF | TGTGCCAGCTCACCCCTTGTCGGGGTTGATGGCTACACCTTC
TRBJ2-3 | NA | TRBV2 | NA | CASSGGTDTQYF | TGTGCCAGCTCCGGGGGCACAGATACGCAGTATTTT
TRBJ2-5 | NA | TRBV9 | NA | CASAPAGGSSQETQYF | TGTGCCAGCGCCCCAGCTGGGGGGAGTAGCCAAGAGACCCAGTACTTC
TRBJ1-1 | NA | TRBV6-6 | NA | CASSYSKWGAEAFF | TGTGCCAGCAGTTACTCTAAATGGGGGGCTGAAGCTTTCTTT
TRBJ1-2 | NA | TRBV30 | TRBD1 | CAWRAPGTGGGNYGYTF | TGTGCCTGGAGAGCTCCCGGGACAGGGGGCGGTAACTATGGCTACACCTTC
TRBJ1-2 | NA | TRBV21-1 | NA | CASSRQQNIYGYTF | TGTGCCAGCAGCAGACAACAGAATATCTATGGCTACACCTTC
TRBJ2-2 | NA | TRBV2 | TRBD1 | CASRETGALGELFF | TGTGCCAGCAGGGAGACAGGGGCCTTGGGGGAGCTGTTTTTT
TRBJ2-3 | NA | TRBV9 | TRBD1 | CASSAGQGGLDTQYF | TGTGCCAGCAGCGCAGGACAGGGGGGCCTGGATACGCAGTATTTT
TRBJ2-3 | NA | TRBV10-1 | NA | CASSESAYGTDTQYF | TGCGCCAGCAGTGAGTCGGCGTACGGCACAGATACGCAGTATTTT
TRBJ2-2 | NA | TRBV6-5 | NA | CASSGVTGELFF | TGTGCCAGCTCGGGGGTCACCGGGGAGCTGTTTTTT
TRBJ1-1 | NA | TRBV7-7 | TRBD1 | CASSSGQGAGNTEAFF | TGTGCTAGCAGTTCGGGACAGGGGGCTGGGAACACTGAAGCTTTCTTT
TRBJ2-3 | NA | TRBV10-1 | TRBD2 | CASSDPGLAGGTDTQYF | TGCGCCAGCAGTGACCCGGGACTAGCGGGTGGCACAGATACGCAGTATTTT
TRBJ1-2 | NA | TRBV2 | NA | CASSGVRTRSNYGYTF | TGTGCCAGCAGTGGTGTCAGGACCCGGTCTAACTATGGCTACACCTTC
TRBJ1-1 | NA | TRBV6-1 | NA | CASSDWAGNTEAFF | TGTGCCAGCAGTGATTGGGCGGGAAACACTGAAGCTTTCTTT
TRBJ2-7 | NA | TRBV6-1 | NA | CASNTDYEQYF | TGTGCCAGCAACACGGACTACGAGCAGTACTTC
TRBJ2-2 | NA | TRBV5-4 | TRBD1 | CASSSGTGGGELFF | TGTGCCAGCAGTTCGGGAACAGGGGGCGGGGAGCTGTTTTTT
TRBJ2-2 | few | TRBV18 | NA | CASSPRTDRNTGELFF | TGTGCCAGCTCGCCAAGGACAGACAGGAACACCGGGGAGCTGTTTTTT
TRBJ1-1 | NA | TRBV18 | NA | CASSRTDGNTEAFF | TGTGCCAGCTCGAGGACAGACGGGAACACTGAAGCTTTCTTT
TRBJ2-7 | NA | TRBV2 | TRBD1 | CASSSWDSAYEQYF | TGTGCCAGCAGTAGCTGGGACAGCGCCTACGAGCAGTACTTC
TRBJ1-5 | NA | TRBV20-1 | NA | CSVQGNQPQHF | TGCAGTGTACAGGGAAATCAGCCCCAGCATTTT
TRBJ2-7 | NA | TRBV9 | TRBD1 | CASSLRGTGNYEQYF | TGTGCCAGCAGCTTGAGGGGGACAGGTAACTACGAGCAGTACTTC
TRBJ2-1 | NA | TRBV7-9 | TRBD2 | CASSSTTSASSYNEQFF | TGTGCCAGCAGCTCAACGACTAGCGCGAGCTCCTACAATGAGCAGTTCTTC
TRBJ1-1 | NA | TRBV4-3 | TRBD1 | CASSRGQGAKGNTEAFF | TGCGCCAGCAGCCGGGGACAGGGGGCTAAAGGGAACACTGAAGCTTTCTTT
TRBJ2-5 | NA | TRBV6-1 | NA | CASSEEAPRETQYF | TGTGCCAGCAGTGAAGAGGCACCAAGGGAGACCCAGTACTTC
TRBJ1-6 | NA | TRBV5-1 | TRBD1 | CASSLALTGSYNSPLHF | TGCGCCAGCAGCTTGGCCCTGACAGGGAGTTATAATTCACCCCTCCACTTT